The T cell receptor (beta chain) described here comes from a study of T cells after yellow fever vaccination. Using its own MiXCR run on the 5' RACE reads, TCRdb lists one record per CDR3 protein. The top ten hold about 60% of the sample, which has about 4,600 distinct CDR3 sequences, less than 4.5% seen once. Germline assignment: CDR1 ENHRY and CDR2 SYGVKD. V shed 2 bases and J shed 5 bases, with 12 bases lying between them. The CDR3 runs to 14 residues. This clonotype was found many times. Sequencing used PBMCs, either bulk or a sorted T-cell subset (CD4+, CD8+, memory, or dextramer-sorted; not recorded which), obtained 15 days after the yellow fever booster vaccination. This chain uses TRBV10-3 with TRBJ1-1; D is uncertain. The receptor's source is a man aged 30 to 39 who received the YFV17D yellow fever vaccine. DNA of the CDR3: TGTGCCATCAGTGAGATTCTGAAGGCAACTGAAGCTTTCTTT. It codes for CAISEILKATEAFF.